The 21 T cell receptor beta chains presented below share a single source sample, sequenced in a study of cytomegalovirus exposure and HLA in healthy donors. The PCR employed 60 Vbeta primers together with 13 Jbeta primers. The repertoire was sequenced with immunoSEQ multiplex PCR; TCRdb's copy has only in-frame clones and lacks some. The data show about 130,000 clones, roughly 78% seen once. Sequences were obtained from PBMCs. These receptors originate from a man in his fifties or sixties in good health and CMV-seropositive.

The gene calls are TRBV5-1 and TRBJ2-1, with TRBD2 matching over 13 bases. The V and J ends lost 3 bases and 10 bases, in that order; junction bases with no gene match: 4. Germline-derived CDR1 and CDR2 are SGHRS and YFSETQ. There are 14 residues in the CDR3. The CDR3 nucleotides read TGCGCCAGCAGCTCGGGACTAGCGGGACGGGAGCAGTTCTTC. Its translation: CASSSGLAGREQFF. The full variable domain, with the rest looked up from reference TRBV5-1 and TRBJ2-1, is KAGVTQTPRYLIKTRGQQVTLSCSPISGHRSVSWYQQTPGQGLQFLFEYFSETQRNKGNFPGRFSGRQFSNSRSEMNVSTLELGDSALYLCASSSGLAGREQFFGPGTRLTVL.

The chain links TRBV5-8 to TRBJ2-5, with D possibly TRBD1 on 6 matching bases. The DNA end is more similar to TRBJ2-7, so the J call may be wrong. CDR1 SGHTS and CDR2 YDEGEE come from the germline V gene. The CDR3 contains 14 residues. The CDR3: CASSLLTGTYEQYF. Here the CDR3 DNA reads TGTGCCAGCAGCTTGCTAACAGGGACCTACGAGCAGTACTTC.

This chain links TRBV2 with TRBJ1-6; tentatively, D is TRBD1 (6 bases). CDR1 and CDR2 (germline): SNHLY, FYNNEI. The V and J ends lost 5 bases and 9 bases respectively, with 17 bases between them. CDR3 size: 15 residues. This CDR3 is CASSSLTGRASPLHF. In DNA form, the CDR3 reads TGTGCCAGCAGTTCATTAACAGGGAGAGCTTCACCCCTCCACTTT.

The rearrangement joins TRBV6-5 to TRBJ1-5; D not resolved. Germline CDR1 MNHEY, CDR2 SVGAGI. The CDR3 consists of 13 residues. Trimming took 6 bases from V and 4 from J, leaving 10 bases between them. The CDR3 sequence: CASRYRLNQPQHF. The CDR3 nucleotides are TGTGCCAGCAGATACAGACTTAATCAGCCCCAGCATTTT.

The chain is built from TRBV6-4 and TRBJ2-1; maybe TRBD2 (6 bases). The CDR3 consists of 15 residues. Germline V gene data show CDR1 as MRHNA and CDR2 as SNTAGT. Trimming removed 6 bases at V and 2 bases at J, with 14 bases between. CDR3 sequence (DNA): TGTGCCAGCAGCAGCACGGGAGAAACCTACAATGAGCAGTTCTTC. Protein sequence: CASSSTGETYNEQFF.

The chain couples TRBV5-8 to TRBJ1-4; TRBD1 is a possible D gene (5 bases). Trimming left V 0 bases short and J 4 bases short, with 16 bases between. Germline values: CDR1 SGHTS, CDR2 YDEGEE. CDR3 length equals 17 residues. This chain's CDR3 is CASSLAGSGRDNEKLFF. Here the CDR3 DNA reads TGTGCCAGCAGCTTGGCAGGCTCGGGCAGGGATAATGAAAAACTGTTTTTT.

The chain joins TRBV10-3 to TRBJ1-6; 7 positions match TRBD1. J was trimmed by 4 bases and V by 0 bases; bases with no gene match: 0. The CDR3 sequence is 15 residues long. CDR1 ENHRY and CDR2 SYGVKD come from the germline V gene. The CDR3 here is CAISESGQYNSPLHF. As DNA, the CDR3 is TGTGCCATCAGTGAGTCGGGACAGTATAATTCACCCCTCCACTTT.

This clone has at least ten counts. CDR3 sequence: CASSRRTGVANTEAFF. The CDR3 DNA is TGTGCCAGCAGCCGCCGGACAGGGGTTGCGAACACTGAAGCTTTCTTT. The rearrangement uses TRBV5-6 and TRBJ1-1; the match to TRBD1 covers 9 bases. The trim removed 4 bases at V and 1 base at J, leaving 8 bases unmatched. The length of the CDR3 is 16 residues. Germline loops: CDR1 SGHDT, CDR2 YYEEEE.

For this clone: In the same sample, other DNA sequences code for this CDR3. The rearrangement uses TRBV2 and TRBJ2-2; a possible D gene is TRBD1 (5 bases). Germline CDR1 is SNHLY and CDR2 is FYNNEI. The CDR3 loop spans 15 amino acids. With 6 bases removed from V and 0 bases from J, the gap between germline ends came to 11 bases. CDR3 nucleotide sequence: TGTGCCAGCAGCCGTCAGGGCCCGAACACCGGGGAGCTGTTTTTT. Translating gives CASSRQGPNTGELFF.

In regard to this clone: Other DNA sequences in this specimen translate into the identical CDR3. The chain couples TRBV29-1 to TRBJ1-1; D unclear. The CDR3 sequence is 14 residues long. V dropped 7 bases and J dropped 0 bases, with 15 bases sitting between them. CDR1 SQVTM and CDR2 ANQGSEA come from the germline V gene. This CDR3 is CSASTAVMNTEAFF. DNA for the CDR3: TGCAGCGCCAGCACAGCCGTCATGAACACTGAAGCTTTCTTT.

J is TRBJ1-2 and V is TRBV7-9; D call uncertain. This CDR3 comprises 15 residues. V lost 0 bases and J 8 bases, leaving 16 bases between the germline ends. CDR1 SEHNR and CDR2 FQNEAQ come from the germline V gene (reference sequence). The chain's CDR3 is CASSLAGGPAGGYTF. The CDR3 region has the DNA TGTGCCAGCAGCTTAGCAGGAGGGCCCGCCGGAGGCTACACCTTC.

The chain joins TRBV7-2 to TRBJ2-3; TRBD2 matches 10 bases. This CDR3 is 17 amino acids long. The ends lost 1 base at V and 1 base at J; junction bases unmatched: 5. In germline, CDR1 is SGHTA, CDR2 FQGNSA. CDR3 bases: TGTGCCAGCAGCTTAGGAACCGGGACTAGCGGCACAGATACGCAGTATTTT. Amino acids: CASSLGTGTSGTDTQYF.

The gene calls are TRBV9 and TRBJ1-1; 8 nucleotides line up with TRBD1. The CDR3 covers 13 residues. J lost 6 bases, V lost 0 bases, and 1 base had no gene match. CDR1 is SGDLS and CDR2 is YYNGEE in the germline V gene. The CDR3 reads CASSVGTGPEAFF. CDR3 coding DNA: TGTGCCAGCAGCGTAGGGACAGGGCCTGAAGCTTTCTTT.

The V gene is TRBV10-1, the J gene TRBJ2-7; 11 nucleotides align to TRBD1. CDR1 is WNHNN and CDR2 is SYGVQD in the germline V gene (reference sequence). The ends lost 8 bases at V and 3 bases at J; junction bases unmatched: 6. The CDR3 has 14 amino acids. CDR3 DNA sequence: TGCGCCAGCCATACCGGGACAGGGGGCTACGAGCAGTACTTC. Its protein is CASHTGTGGYEQYF.

This clone was seen just once. V usage is TRBV18 and J usage is TRBJ1-4; D ambiguous. V lost 2 bases and J lost 8, with 6 bases in between. This CDR3 has 12 residues. CDR1 and CDR2 from the germline V gene are KGHSH and LQKENI. The CDR3 protein is CASSPSREKLFF. CDR3 nucleotide sequence: TGTGCCAGCTCACCATCCAGAGAAAAACTGTTTTTT.

The chain carries TRBV27 and TRBJ1-4, with 7 nucleotides matching TRBD1. The CDR3 consists of 16 residues. V was clipped by 0 bases and J by 3 bases; unmatched bases: 4. Germline CDR1 and CDR2: MNHEY and SMNVEV (reference sequence). The CDR3: CASSLSWGQSNEKLFF. CDR3 in DNA: TGTGCCAGCAGTTTATCGTGGGGACAGTCTAATGAAAAACTGTTTTTT. The full variable domain, its missing parts supplied by reference TRBV27 and TRBJ1-4, is EAQVTQNPRYLITVTGKKLTVTCSQNMNHEYMSWYRQDPGLGLRQIYYSMNVEVTDKGDVPEGYKVSRKEKRNFPLILESPSPNQTSLYFCASSLSWGQSNEKLFFGSGTQLSVL.

The J gene is TRBJ2-3, the V gene TRBV25-1; D remains ambiguous. CDR1 is MGHDK, CDR2 SYGVNS, per germline. The CDR3 contains 14 residues. V was trimmed by 4 bases and J by 3 bases, leaving 11 bases between them. Here the CDR3 DNA reads TGTGCCAGCAGTGTTCGCGGCCATACAGATACGCAGTATTTT. It codes for CASSVRGHTDTQYF.

The V call is TRBV13, the J call TRBJ1-1; 10 bases align to TRBD1. CDR3 length: 16 residues. Germline trimming cut 1 base from V and 10 bases from J; bases unmatched to any gene: 12. Per the germline V gene, CDR1 is PRHDT and CDR2 is FYEKMQ (reference sequence). The CDR3 spells CASSLVGGDRGRGAFF. The CDR3 bases are TGTGCCAGCAGCTTAGTAGGCGGGGACAGGGGTCGGGGAGCTTTCTTT.

This chain connects TRBV27 to TRBJ1-2; 8 bases are shared with TRBD1. The J segment lost 3 bases and the V segment lost 5 bases, leaving 8 bases of the junction unmatched. The CDR3 sequence is 15 residues long. Germline lookup yields CDR1 MNHEY and CDR2 SMNVEV (reference sequence). Written as DNA, the CDR3 is TGTGCCAGCAGTCCAGGGGGCGAAAAATACTATGGCTACACCTTC. Translating gives CASSPGGEKYYGYTF.

The rearrangement links TRBV2 to TRBJ1-6; D unresolved. CDR1 is SNHLY, CDR2 FYNNEI, per germline. The CDR3 runs to 15 residues. V dropped 4 bases and J dropped 7 bases, with 14 bases sitting between them. CDR3 protein: CASSGREGKNSPLHF. CDR3 DNA: TGTGCCAGCAGTGGTAGGGAGGGAAAGAATTCACCCCTCCACTTT.

The sample holds a few counts of this clone. The CDR3 region has the DNA TGTGCCAGCAGAGGGGGGGCTACGGGCACCGGGGAGCTGTTTTTT. It yields the protein CASRGGATGTGELFF. The chain uses TRBV2 and TRBJ2-2; D might be TRBD2 (7 bases). V was pared by 6 bases and J by 4 bases, with 15 bases between. In germline, CDR1 is SNHLY, CDR2 FYNNEI. This CDR3 has 15 amino acids.